What follows describes a single T cell receptor beta chain. Its matching antigen is unknown. Per CD8+ T cell subset, triplicate sorts of 300,000 or so cells each were done. These data are taken from a study of CXCR3-negative and CXCR3-positive naive CD8 T cells. The CDR3 is 14 amino acids. In germline, CDR1 is SQVTM, CDR2 ANQGSEA. The method, 5' RACE with UMI labels, was used to prepare the TRB cDNA libraries. From its re-call of the 5' RACE reads, TCRdb lists each CDR3 protein once, without DNA. The table gives 6,500 to 7,500 distinct CDR3 sequences; the top ten clones make up approximately 1.5% of it. Broader study findings: CD5 surface expression was similar among naive subsets, and TCR strength was estimated by inference from TRB CDR3 properties. Comparison of naive CXCR3-negative and CXCR3-positive cells revealed similar TRBV-TRBJ usage, while memory cells differed.

The origin of this receptor is a human donor in good health. Some clones in this sample may be carry-over from other donors' samples. The chain carries TRBV29-1 and TRBJ2-3. Material: naive CXCR3- CD8+ T cells from blood. The subset denotes: CD45RO-CCR7+CD27+CD95- naive CD8+ T cells lacking CXCR3 (TNR3-). CDR3 in amino acids: CSVAGLPSTDTQYF.